Below, 14 T cell receptor beta chains from the same sample are listed, as sequenced in a study of response to subunit inactivated influenza vaccine. TCRdb ran MiXCR on the RT-PCR reads and lists one entry per CDR3 protein. Among about 500,000 distinct CDR3 sequences listed, approximately 17% were seen once. The sample in question was CD4+ T cells sorted from PBMCs, obtained about 23 months after vaccination. The origin of the receptors is a man between 45 and 75 years old who received an inactivated influenza vaccine.

This clonotype has a handful of counts. The chain couples TRBV10-2 to TRBJ2-3, with 11 positions matching TRBD2. Germline V CDR1 and CDR2: WSHSY, SAAADI. The CDR3 contains 18 residues. The V and J ends lost 0 bases and 2 bases, in that order; junction bases with no gene match: 7. For the CDR3, the DNA is TGCGCCAGCAGTGAGTCGAGGTATAGCGGGGGGGCCACAGATACGCAGTATTTT. This sequence encodes CASSESRYSGGATDTQYF.

The chain uses TRBV11-2 and TRBJ1-4; D perhaps matches TRBD1 (5 bases). The germline CDR1 and CDR2 sequences are SGHAT and FQNNGV. The ends were cut back, 6 bases at V and 7 bases at J, with 12 bases in the middle. CDR3 size: 13 residues. The CDR3 DNA is TGTGCCAGCAGGCCTACTGGGGGTGAAAAACTGTTTTTT. This translates into CASRPTGGEKLFF.

This clonotype was observed a handful of times. The gene calls are TRBV5-6 and TRBJ2-2; no clear D. CDR3 length: 15 amino acids. Trimming took off 4 bases at V and 7 bases at J, with 17 bases between the two ends. CDR1 is SGHDT and CDR2 is YYEEEE in the germline V gene. The CDR3 DNA follows: TGTGCCAGCAGCCCGAGACTTTCCCTTATCGGGGAGCTGTTTTTT. This codes for CASSPRLSLIGELFF.

This chain uses TRBV29-1 with TRBJ1-2; the match to TRBD1 covers 9 bases. J gave up 3 bases and V 6 bases, and 5 bases lay outside the gene matches. This CDR3 has 13 amino acids. Germline V gene data show CDR1 as SQVTM and CDR2 as ANQGSEA. Written as DNA, the CDR3 is TGCAGCGTCGGGACAGGGACGGACTATGGCTACACCTTC. Residues: CSVGTGTDYGYTF.

The rearrangement links TRBV29-1 to TRBJ2-5; possible D gene TRBD1, 7 bases. CDR3 length: 14 amino acids. V was cut by 4 bases and J by 5 bases, with 17 bases left in between. Germline V gene lookup returns CDR1 SQVTM and CDR2 ANQGSEA. The CDR3 loop is CSVAPLTGRETQYF. The DNA for the CDR3 is TGCAGCGTTGCCCCCTTGACAGGGAGGGAGACCCAGTACTTC.

This clonotype was detected only a few times. V usage is TRBV14 and J usage is TRBJ2-1; D uncertain. Trimming removed 4 bases from V and 5 bases from J, with 18 bases in between. Germline V gene sequence: CDR1 SGHDN, CDR2 FVKESK. The CDR3 runs 16 residues. CDR3 residues: CASSPPLAALNNEQFF. CDR3 in DNA: TGTGCCAGCAGCCCTCCTTTGGCGGCCCTTAACAATGAGCAGTTCTTC.

This clonotype showed up just a few times. The chain combines TRBV5-4 with TRBJ2-3; no firm D call. The CDR3 has 12 amino acids. Trimming took off 4 bases at V and 6 bases at J, with 9 bases between the two ends. Per the germline V gene, CDR1 is SGHNT and CDR2 is YYREEE (reference sequence). CDR3 in DNA: TGTGCCAGCAGCCGCGAGGAGGATACGCAGTATTTT. This sequence encodes CASSREEDTQYF.

This clonotype was observed a handful of times. The rearrangement links TRBV6-2 or TRBV6-3 to TRBJ2-1; TRBD2 aligns across 14 bases. With 2 bases clipped from V and 9 bases from J, the junction kept 12 bases outside the gene matches. CDR1 and CDR2 (germline): MNHEY, SVGEGT. The CDR3 contains 18 residues. In DNA, the CDR3 is TGTGCCAGCAGTTACCAACGACAGACTAGCGGGGGGGCCCGTGAGCAGTTCTTC. Amino acid sequence: CASSYQRQTSGGAREQFF.

In this sample, this clonotype turned up a few times. The chain recombines TRBV20-1 with TRBJ2-7; D is ambiguous. CDR1 and CDR2 from the germline V gene are DFQATT and SNEGSKA (reference sequence). This CDR3 comprises 12 residues. V was cut by 1 base and J by 3 bases, with 7 bases left in between. Here the CDR3 reads CSARGQYYEQYF. The DNA of the CDR3 is TGCAGTGCTAGAGGCCAGTACTACGAGCAGTACTTC.

DNA of the CDR3: TGCAGCAAGATCAAGGCAGATACGCAGTATTTT. Its translation is CSKIKADTQYF. The chain couples TRBV20-1 to TRBJ2-3; D not resolved. The CDR3 contains 11 residues. Germline values: CDR1 DFQATT, CDR2 SNEGSKA (reference sequence).

The chain carries TRBV20-1 and TRBJ2-7; 10 nucleotides line up with TRBD2. V lost 3 bases, J lost 0 bases, and 5 bases stayed unmatched. The CDR3 consists of 15 residues. Germline CDR1 is DFQATT and CDR2 is SNEGSKA (reference sequence). DNA for the CDR3: TGCAGTGCTAGCACTAGCGGGATCCGCTCCTACGAGCAGTACTTC. This gives the protein CSASTSGIRSYEQYF.

This clonotype occurred a few times. V gene TRBV4-3 combines with J gene TRBJ2-7; D not resolved. V lost 0 bases and J lost 1, with 7 bases in between. The CDR3 has 14 amino acids. Per the germline V gene, CDR1 is LGHNA and CDR2 is YSLEER. CDR3 nucleotide sequence: TGCGCCAGCAGCCAAGACTACACTTCCTACGAGCAGTACTTC. Residues: CASSQDYTSYEQYF.

In its sample, this clonotype was seen a few times. V is TRBV7-2 and J is TRBJ2-3, with 8 nucleotides matching TRBD2. V was clipped by 0 bases and J by 2 bases; unmatched bases: 7. The CDR3 is 17 residues long. The V gene's germline CDR1 is SGHTA and CDR2 FQGNSA. The CDR3 loop is CASSLAPAGGSTDTQYF. The CDR3, as DNA: TGTGCCAGCAGCTTAGCCCCTGCGGGAGGATCCACAGATACGCAGTATTTT. The whole variable domain, remainder taken from reference TRBV7-2 and TRBJ2-3, is GAGVSQSPSNKVTEKGKDVELRCDPISGHTALYWYRQSLGQGLEFLIYFQGNSAPDKSGLPSDRFSAERTGGSVSTLTIQRTQQEDSAVYLCASSLAPAGGSTDTQYFGPGTRLTVL.

The CDR3 loop is CSARSMTGTNTEAFF. CDR3 DNA: TGCAGTGCTAGAAGTATGACAGGTACGAACACTGAAGCTTTCTTT. The chain uses TRBV20-1 and TRBJ1-1; a possible D gene is TRBD1 (6 bases). V was cut by 2 bases and J by 1 base, with 14 bases left in between. The CDR3 runs 15 residues. CDR1 and CDR2 (germline): DFQATT, SNEGSKA (reference sequence).